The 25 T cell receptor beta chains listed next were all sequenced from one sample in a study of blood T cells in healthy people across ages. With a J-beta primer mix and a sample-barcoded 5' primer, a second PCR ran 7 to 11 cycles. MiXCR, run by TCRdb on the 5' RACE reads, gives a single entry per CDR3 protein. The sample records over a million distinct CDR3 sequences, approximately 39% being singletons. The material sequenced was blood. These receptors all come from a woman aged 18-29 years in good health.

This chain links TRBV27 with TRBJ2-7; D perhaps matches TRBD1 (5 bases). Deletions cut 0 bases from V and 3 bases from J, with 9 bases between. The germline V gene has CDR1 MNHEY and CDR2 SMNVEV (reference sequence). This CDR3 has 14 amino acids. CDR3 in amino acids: CASSLSAGNYEQYF. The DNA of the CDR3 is TGTGCCAGCAGTTTATCCGCAGGGAACTACGAGCAGTACTTC.

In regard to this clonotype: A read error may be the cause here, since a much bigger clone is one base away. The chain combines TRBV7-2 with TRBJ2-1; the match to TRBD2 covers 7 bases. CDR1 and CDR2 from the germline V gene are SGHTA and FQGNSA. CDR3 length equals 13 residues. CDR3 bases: TGTGACAGCAGGACTAGTTCTTACAATGAGCAGTTCTTC. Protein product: CDSRTSSYNEQFF.

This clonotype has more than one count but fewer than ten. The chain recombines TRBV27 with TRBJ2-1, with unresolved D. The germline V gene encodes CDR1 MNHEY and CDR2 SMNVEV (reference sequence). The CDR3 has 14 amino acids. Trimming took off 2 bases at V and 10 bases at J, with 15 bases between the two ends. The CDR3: CASSLGRTQSEQFF. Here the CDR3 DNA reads TGTGCCAGCAGTTTAGGCAGGACCCAATCCGAGCAGTTCTTC.

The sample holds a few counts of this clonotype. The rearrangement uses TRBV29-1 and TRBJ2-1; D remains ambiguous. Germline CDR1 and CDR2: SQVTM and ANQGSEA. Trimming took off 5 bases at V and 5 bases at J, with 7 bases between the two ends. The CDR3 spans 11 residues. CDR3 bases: TGCAGCGTTCTACTACACAATGAGCAGTTCTTC. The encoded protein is CSVLLHNEQFF.

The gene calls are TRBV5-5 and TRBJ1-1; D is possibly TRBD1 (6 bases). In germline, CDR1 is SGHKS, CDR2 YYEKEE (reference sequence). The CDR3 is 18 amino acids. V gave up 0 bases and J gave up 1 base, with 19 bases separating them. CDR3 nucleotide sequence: TGTGCCAGCAGCTTGGGATACAGTCCCGGGACATGGAACACTGAAGCTTTCTTT. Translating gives CASSLGYSPGTWNTEAFF.

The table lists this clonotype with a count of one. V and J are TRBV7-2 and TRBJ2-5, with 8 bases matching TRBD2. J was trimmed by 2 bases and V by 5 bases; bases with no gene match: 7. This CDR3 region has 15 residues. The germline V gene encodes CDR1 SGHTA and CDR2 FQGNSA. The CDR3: CASSRDLAGQETQYF. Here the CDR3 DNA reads TGTGCCAGCAGCCGCGACCTAGCGGGTCAAGAGACCCAGTACTTC.

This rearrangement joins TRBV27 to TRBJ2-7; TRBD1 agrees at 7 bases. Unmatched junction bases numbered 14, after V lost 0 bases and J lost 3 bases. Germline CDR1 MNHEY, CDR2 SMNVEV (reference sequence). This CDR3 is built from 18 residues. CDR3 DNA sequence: TGTGCCAGCAGTTTATCGATTGGGGGACAGAGTTTCCACTACGAGCAGTACTTC. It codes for CASSLSIGGQSFHYEQYF.

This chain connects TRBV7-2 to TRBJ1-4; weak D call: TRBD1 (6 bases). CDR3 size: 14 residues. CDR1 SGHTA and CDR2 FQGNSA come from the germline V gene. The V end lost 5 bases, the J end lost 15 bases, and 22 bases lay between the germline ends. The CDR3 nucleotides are TGTGCCAGCAGCCCCGAGTCATCGACAGGACCAATGTTTTTT. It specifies CASSPESSTGPMFF. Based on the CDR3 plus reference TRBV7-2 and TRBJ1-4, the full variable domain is GAGVSQSPSNKVTEKGKDVELRCDPISGHTALYWYRQSLGQGLEFLIYFQGNSAPDKSGLPSDRFSAERTGGSVSTLTIQRTQQEDSAVYLCASSPESSTGPMFFGSGTQLSVL.

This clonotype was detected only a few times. This CDR3 is CASSPDGATYGYTF. In DNA form, the CDR3 reads TGTGCCAGCTCACCGGACGGAGCTACCTATGGCTACACCTTC. The V call is TRBV18, the J call TRBJ1-2, with D hard to call. This CDR3 contains 14 residues. CDR1 is KGHSH and CDR2 is LQKENI in the germline V gene. V gave up 3 bases and J gave up 4 bases, with 12 bases separating them.

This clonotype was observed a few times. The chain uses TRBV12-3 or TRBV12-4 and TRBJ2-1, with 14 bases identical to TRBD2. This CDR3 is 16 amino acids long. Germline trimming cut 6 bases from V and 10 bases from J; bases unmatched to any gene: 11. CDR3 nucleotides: TGTGCCAGCAGACCGGAGCAGGGACTAGCGGGAGACGAGCAGTTCTTC. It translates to CASRPEQGLAGDEQFF.

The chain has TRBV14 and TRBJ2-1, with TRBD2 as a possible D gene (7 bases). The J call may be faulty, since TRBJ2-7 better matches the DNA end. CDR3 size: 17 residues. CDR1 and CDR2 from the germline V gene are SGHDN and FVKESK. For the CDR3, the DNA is TGTGCCAGCAGCCCCCCGTCTGGACGGGGGGCCTACAATGAGCAGTACTTC. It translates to CASSPPSGRGAYNEQYF.

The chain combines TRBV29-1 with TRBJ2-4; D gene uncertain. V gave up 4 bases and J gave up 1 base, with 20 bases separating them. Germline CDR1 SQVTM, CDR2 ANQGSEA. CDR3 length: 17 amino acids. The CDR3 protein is CSVVGELGLGAKNIQYF. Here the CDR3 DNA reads TGCAGCGTTGTTGGGGAACTGGGGTTAGGGGCCAAAAACATTCAGTACTTC.

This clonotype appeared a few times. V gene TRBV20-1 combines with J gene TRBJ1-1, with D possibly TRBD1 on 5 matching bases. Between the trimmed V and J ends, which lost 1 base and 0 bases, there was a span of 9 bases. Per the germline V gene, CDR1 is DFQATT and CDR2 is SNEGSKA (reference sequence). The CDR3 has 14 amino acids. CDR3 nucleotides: TGCAGTGCTAGAGCCGGGACGATGAACACTGAAGCTTTCTTT. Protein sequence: CSARAGTMNTEAFF.

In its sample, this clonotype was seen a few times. In DNA form, the CDR3 reads TGTGCCAGCAGCTTCATCGGAATAGGGGGCATCTTGGGTCAGCCCCAGCATTTT. As protein: CASSFIGIGGILGQPQHF. This chain connects TRBV7-9 to TRBJ1-5; 7 bases are a match to TRBD1. The CDR3 runs to 18 residues. V lost 3 bases, J lost 6 bases, and 17 bases stayed unmatched. Germline CDR1 is SEHNR and CDR2 is FQNEAQ (reference sequence).

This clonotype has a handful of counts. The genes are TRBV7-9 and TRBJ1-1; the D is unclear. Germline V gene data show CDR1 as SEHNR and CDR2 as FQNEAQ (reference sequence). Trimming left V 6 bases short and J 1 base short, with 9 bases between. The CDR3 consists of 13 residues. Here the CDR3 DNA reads TGTGCCAGCAGTTATGACAAGAACACTGAAGCTTTCTTT. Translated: CASSYDKNTEAFF.

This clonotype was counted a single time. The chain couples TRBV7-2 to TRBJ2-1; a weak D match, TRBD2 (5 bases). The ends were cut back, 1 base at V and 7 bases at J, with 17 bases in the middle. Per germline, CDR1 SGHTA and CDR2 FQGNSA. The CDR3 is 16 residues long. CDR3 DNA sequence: TGTGCCAGCAGCTTAGTAGGGCGAGCGGACGGGAATGAGCAGTTCTTC. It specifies CASSLVGRADGNEQFF.

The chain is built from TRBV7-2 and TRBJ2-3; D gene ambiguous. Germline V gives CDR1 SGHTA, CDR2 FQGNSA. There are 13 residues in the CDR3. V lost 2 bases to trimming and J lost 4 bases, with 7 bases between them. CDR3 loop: CASSLRRPDTQYF. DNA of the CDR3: TGTGCCAGCAGCTTACGCCGCCCAGATACGCAGTATTTT.

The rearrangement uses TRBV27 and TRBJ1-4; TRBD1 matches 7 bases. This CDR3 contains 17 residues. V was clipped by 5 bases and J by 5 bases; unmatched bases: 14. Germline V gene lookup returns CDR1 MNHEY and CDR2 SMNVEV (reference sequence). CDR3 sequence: CASSPGQGVRRNEKLFF. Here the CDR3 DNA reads TGTGCCAGCAGTCCTGGCCAGGGGGTAAGGAGAAATGAAAAACTGTTTTTT.

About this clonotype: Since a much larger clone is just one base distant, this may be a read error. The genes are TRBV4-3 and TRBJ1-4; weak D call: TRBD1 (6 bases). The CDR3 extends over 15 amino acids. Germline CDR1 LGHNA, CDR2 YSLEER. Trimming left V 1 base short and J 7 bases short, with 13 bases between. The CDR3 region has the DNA TGCGCCAGCAGCCAAGTACAGGGAGATTCTGAAAAACTGTTTTTT. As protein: CASSQVQGDSEKLFF.

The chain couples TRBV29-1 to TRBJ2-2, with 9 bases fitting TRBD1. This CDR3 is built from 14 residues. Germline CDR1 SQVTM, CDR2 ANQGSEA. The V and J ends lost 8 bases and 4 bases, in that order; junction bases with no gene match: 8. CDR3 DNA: TGCAGCTTCCGGACAGGGGCCGTCACCGGGGAGCTGTTTTTT. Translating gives CSFRTGAVTGELFF.

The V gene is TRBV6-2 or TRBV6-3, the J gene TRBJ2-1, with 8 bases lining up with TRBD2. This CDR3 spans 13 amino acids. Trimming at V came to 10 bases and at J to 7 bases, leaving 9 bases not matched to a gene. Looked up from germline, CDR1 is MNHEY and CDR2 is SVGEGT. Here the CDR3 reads CATRRLALNEQFF. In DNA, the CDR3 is TGTGCCACCCGGAGACTAGCGTTGAATGAGCAGTTCTTC.

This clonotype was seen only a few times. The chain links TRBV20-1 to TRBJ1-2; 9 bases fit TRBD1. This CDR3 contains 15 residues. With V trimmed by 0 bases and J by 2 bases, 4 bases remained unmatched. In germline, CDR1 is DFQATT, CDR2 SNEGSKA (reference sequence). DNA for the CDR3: TGCAGTGCTAGAGACCGACAGGGGGTGAACTATGGCTACACCTTC. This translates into CSARDRQGVNYGYTF.

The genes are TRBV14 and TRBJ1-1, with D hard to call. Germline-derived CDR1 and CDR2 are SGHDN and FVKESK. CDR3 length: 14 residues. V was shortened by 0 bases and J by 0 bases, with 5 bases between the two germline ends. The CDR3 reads CASSQDEMNTEAFF. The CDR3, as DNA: TGTGCCAGCAGCCAAGACGAAATGAACACTGAAGCTTTCTTT.

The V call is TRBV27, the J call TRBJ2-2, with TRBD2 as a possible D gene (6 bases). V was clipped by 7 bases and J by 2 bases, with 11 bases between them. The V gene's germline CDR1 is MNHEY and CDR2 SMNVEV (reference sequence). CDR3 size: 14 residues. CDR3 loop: CASTPGLNTGELFF. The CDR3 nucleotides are TGTGCCAGCACGCCGGGACTTAACACCGGGGAGCTGTTTTTT.

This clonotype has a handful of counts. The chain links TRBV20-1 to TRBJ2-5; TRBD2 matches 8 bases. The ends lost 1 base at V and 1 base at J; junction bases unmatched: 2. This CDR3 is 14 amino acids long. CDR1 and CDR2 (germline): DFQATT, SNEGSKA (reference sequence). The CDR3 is CSARGGTSQETQYF. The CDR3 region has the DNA TGCAGTGCTAGAGGAGGGACTAGCCAAGAGACCCAGTACTTC.